The clone carrying this TCR beta chain was recorded many times. Its antigen is unidentified. Attachment of unique molecular identifiers to individual cDNA molecules was performed. TCRdb reprocessed the 5' RACE reads via MiXCR and lists one record per CDR3 protein. The sample shows some 30,000 distinct CDR3 sequences, around 4% of them seen only once. This record belongs to a study of early T cells in non-severe SARS-CoV-2 infection. Background on the study: From unsorted whole blood, bulk RNA was sequenced, and the chains remained unpaired. The study's findings and limits: Lookups in VDJdb leaned toward anti-spike CD8 responses and missed private and CD4 specificities.

The CDR3 has 17 residues. The V gene lost 4 bases and the J gene lost 2 bases, with 20 bases spanning the gap. The V call is TRBV12-3 or TRBV12-4, the J call TRBJ2-5, with D tentatively TRBD2 (6 bases). The sequenced sample consisted of whole blood. The clonotype was recovered from an adult who was a healthcare worker with PCR-confirmed SARS-CoV-2 infection or an uninfected control (not recorded which). The CDR3 loop reads CASSSGTWLSGQETQYF. CDR3 DNA: TGTGCCAGCAGTTCCGGGACTTGGCTTTCCGGGCAAGAGACCCAGTACTTC.